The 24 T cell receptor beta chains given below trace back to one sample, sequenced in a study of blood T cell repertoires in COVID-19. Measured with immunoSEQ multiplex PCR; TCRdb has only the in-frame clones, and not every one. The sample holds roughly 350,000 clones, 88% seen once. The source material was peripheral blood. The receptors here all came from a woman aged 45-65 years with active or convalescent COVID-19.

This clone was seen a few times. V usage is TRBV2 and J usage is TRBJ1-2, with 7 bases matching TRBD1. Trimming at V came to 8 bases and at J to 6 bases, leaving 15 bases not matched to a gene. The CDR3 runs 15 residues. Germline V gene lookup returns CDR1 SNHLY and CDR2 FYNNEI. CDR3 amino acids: CASWRSLDTGDGYTF. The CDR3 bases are TGTGCCAGCTGGCGTTCCCTTGATACAGGGGATGGCTACACCTTC.

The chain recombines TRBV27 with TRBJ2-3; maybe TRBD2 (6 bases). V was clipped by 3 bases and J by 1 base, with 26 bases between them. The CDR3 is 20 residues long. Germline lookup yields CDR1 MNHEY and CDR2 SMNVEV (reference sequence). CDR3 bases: TGTGCCAGCAGTTTCTCTCCCCCGCGGGGAGATCACTATGGCACAGATACGCAGTATTTT. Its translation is CASSFSPPRGDHYGTDTQYF.

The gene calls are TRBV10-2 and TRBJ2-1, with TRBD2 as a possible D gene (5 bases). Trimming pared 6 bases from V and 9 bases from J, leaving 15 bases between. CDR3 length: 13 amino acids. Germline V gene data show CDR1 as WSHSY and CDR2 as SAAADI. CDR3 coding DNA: TGCGCCAGCAGAGGGTCGGGGATCGGTGAGCAGTTCTTC. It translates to CASRGSGIGEQFF.

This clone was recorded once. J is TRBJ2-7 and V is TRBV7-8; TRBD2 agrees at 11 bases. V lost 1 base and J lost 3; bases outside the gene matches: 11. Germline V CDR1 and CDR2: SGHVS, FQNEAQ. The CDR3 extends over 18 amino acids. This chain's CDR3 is CASSLVASGGPKFYEQYF. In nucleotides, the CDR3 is TGTGCCAGCAGCTTAGTCGCTAGCGGGGGGCCTAAGTTCTACGAGCAGTACTTC.

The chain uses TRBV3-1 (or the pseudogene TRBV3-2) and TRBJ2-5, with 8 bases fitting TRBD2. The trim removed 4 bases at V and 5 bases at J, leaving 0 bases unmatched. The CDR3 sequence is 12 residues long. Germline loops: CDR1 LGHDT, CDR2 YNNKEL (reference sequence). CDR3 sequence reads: CASSLAGETQYF. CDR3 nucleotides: TGTGCCAGCAGCCTAGCGGGGGAGACCCAGTACTTC.

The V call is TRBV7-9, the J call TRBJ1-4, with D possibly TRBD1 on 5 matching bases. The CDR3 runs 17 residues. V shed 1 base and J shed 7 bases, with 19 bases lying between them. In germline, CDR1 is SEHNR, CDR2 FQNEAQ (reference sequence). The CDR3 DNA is TGTGCCAGCAGCTTAGGTGGAGGAGGGGAACTTCGTGAAAAACTGTTTTTT. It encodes CASSLGGGGELREKLFF.

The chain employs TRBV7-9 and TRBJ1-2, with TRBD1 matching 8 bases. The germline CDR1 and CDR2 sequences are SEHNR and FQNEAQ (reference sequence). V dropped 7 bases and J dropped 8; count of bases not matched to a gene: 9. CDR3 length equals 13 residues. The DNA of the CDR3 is TGTGCCAGCACCCAAGGACAGGGAGGAGGCTACACCTTC. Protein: CASTQGQGGGYTF.

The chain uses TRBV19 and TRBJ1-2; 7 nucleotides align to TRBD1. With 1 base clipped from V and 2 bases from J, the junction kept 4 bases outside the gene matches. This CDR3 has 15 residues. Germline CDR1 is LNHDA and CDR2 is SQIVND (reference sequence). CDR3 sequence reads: CASSIARTGNYGYTF. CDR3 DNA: TGTGCCAGTAGTATAGCCCGGACAGGCAACTATGGCTACACCTTC. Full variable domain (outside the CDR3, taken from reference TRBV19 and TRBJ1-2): DGGITQSPKYLFRKEGQNVTLSCEQNLNHDAMYWYRQDPGQGLRLIYYSQIVNDFQKGDIAEGYSVSREKKESFPLTVTSAQKNPTAFYLCASSIARTGNYGYTFGSGTRLTVV.

In DNA form, the CDR3 reads TGTGCCAGTAGTATAGGGAGTTATGAAGCTTTCTTT. Its protein is CASSIGSYEAFF. The chain is built from TRBV19 and TRBJ1-1; no reliable D call. The V and J ends lost 1 base and 7 bases respectively, with 7 bases between them. This CDR3 has 12 residues. The germline V gene encodes CDR1 LNHDA and CDR2 SQIVND (reference sequence).

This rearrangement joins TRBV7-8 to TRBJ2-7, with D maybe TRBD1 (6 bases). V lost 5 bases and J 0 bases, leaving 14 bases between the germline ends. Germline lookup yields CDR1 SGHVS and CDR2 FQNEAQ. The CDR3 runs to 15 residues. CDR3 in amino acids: CASSAHRDISYEQYF. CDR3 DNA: TGTGCCAGCAGCGCCCACCGGGACATCTCCTACGAGCAGTACTTC.

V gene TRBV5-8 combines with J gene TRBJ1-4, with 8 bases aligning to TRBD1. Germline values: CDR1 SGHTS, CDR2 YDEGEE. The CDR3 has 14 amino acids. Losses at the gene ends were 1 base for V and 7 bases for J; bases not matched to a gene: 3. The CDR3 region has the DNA TGTGCCAGCAGCTTGAGGACAGGGCCTGAAAAACTGTTTTTT. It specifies CASSLRTGPEKLFF.

CDR3 sequence reads: CAIGQANYGYTF. The CDR3 nucleotides are TGTGCCATTGGACAGGCTAACTATGGCTACACCTTC. The chain joins TRBV19 to TRBJ1-2, with 7 bases identical to TRBD1. V shed 10 bases and J 0 bases; nucleotides not matched to a gene: 2. From germline, CDR1 is LNHDA and CDR2 SQIVND (reference sequence). The CDR3 runs to 12 residues. Looking up the rest from reference TRBV19 and TRBJ1-2 gives the full variable domain: DGGITQSPKYLFRKEGQNVTLSCEQNLNHDAMYWYRQDPGQGLRLIYYSQIVNDFQKGDIAEGYSVSREKKESFPLTVTSAQKNPTAFYLCAIGQANYGYTFGSGTRLTVV.

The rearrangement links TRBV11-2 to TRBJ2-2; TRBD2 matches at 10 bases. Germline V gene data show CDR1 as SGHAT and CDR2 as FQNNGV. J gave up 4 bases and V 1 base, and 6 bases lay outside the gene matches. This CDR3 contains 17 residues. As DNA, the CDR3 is TGTGCCAGCAGCTTAGTAGTGATAGCGGGAGGCACCGGGGAGCTGTTTTTT. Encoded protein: CASSLVVIAGGTGELFF.

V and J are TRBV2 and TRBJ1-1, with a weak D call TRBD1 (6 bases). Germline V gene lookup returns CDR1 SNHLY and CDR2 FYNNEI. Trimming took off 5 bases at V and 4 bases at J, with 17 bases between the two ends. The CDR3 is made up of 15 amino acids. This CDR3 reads CASSSVGTRGTEAFF. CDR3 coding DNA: TGTGCCAGCAGTTCCGTCGGGACACGTGGCACTGAAGCTTTCTTT.

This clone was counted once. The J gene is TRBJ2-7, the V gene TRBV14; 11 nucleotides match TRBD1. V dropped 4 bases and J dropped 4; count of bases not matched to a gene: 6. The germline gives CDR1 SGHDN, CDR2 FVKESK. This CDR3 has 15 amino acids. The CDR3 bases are TGTGCCAGCAGCCTCGGACAGGGGGCTTCATACGAGCAGTACTTC. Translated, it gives CASSLGQGASYEQYF.

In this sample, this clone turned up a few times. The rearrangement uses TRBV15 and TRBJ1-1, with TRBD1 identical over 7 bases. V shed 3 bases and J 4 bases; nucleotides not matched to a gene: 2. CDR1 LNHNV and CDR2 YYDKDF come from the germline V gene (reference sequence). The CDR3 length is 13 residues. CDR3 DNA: TGTGCCACCAGCAGTGACAGGGTCACTGAAGCTTTCTTT. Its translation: CATSSDRVTEAFF.

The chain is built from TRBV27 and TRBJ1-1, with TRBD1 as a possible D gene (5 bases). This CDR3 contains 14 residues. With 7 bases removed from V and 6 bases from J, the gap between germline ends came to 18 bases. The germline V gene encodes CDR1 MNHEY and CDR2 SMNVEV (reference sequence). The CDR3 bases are TGTGCCAGCAAATTACAGGAAAGGTACCCTGAAGCTTTCTTT. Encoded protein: CASKLQERYPEAFF.

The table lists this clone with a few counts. The CDR3 nucleotides are TGTGCCAGCAGCTTCTTCCTGCAAGGGGGTGGGTCTGGGGCCAACGTCCTGACTTTC. This sequence encodes CASSFFLQGGGSGANVLTF. This rearrangement joins TRBV7-9 to TRBJ2-6, with D maybe TRBD1 (6 bases). Germline CDR1 reads SEHNR; CDR2 reads FQNEAQ (reference sequence). V was trimmed by 3 bases and J by 1 base, leaving 19 bases between them. The CDR3 consists of 19 residues.

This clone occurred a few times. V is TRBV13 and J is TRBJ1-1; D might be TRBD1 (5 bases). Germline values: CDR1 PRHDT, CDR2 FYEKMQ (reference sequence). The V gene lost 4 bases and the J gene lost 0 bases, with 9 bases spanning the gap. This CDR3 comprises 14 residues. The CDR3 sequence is CASSSGQMNTEAFF. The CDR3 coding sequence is TGTGCCAGCAGCTCCGGACAAATGAACACTGAAGCTTTCTTT.

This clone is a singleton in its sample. The CDR3 nucleotides are TGTGCCAGCAGCTTAGGTTCTAGCGGAAACAATGAGCAGTTCTTC. It codes for CASSLGSSGNNEQFF. The chain links TRBV7-3 to TRBJ2-1; 7 bases map to TRBD2. After removal of 2 bases from V and 5 bases from J, the junction contained 6 bases not matched to a gene. The CDR3 is 15 amino acids. CDR1 is SGHTA, CDR2 FQGTGA, per germline.

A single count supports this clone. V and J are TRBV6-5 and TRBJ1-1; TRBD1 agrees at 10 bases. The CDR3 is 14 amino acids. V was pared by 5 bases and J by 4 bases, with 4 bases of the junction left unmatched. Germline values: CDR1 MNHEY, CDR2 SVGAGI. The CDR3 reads CASSRDRGGTEAFF. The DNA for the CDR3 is TGTGCCAGCAGTAGGGACAGGGGAGGCACTGAAGCTTTCTTT.

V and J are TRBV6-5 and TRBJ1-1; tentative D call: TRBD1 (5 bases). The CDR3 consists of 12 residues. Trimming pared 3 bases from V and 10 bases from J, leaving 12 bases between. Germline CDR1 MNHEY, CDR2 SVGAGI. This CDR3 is CASSYSGRVAFF. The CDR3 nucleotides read TGTGCCAGCAGTTATTCGGGCAGGGTAGCTTTCTTT.

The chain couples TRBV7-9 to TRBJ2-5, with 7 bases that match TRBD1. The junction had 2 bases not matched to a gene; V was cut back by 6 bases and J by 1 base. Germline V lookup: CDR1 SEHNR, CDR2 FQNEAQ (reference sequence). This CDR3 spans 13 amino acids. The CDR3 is CASSRDSQETQYF. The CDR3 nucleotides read TGTGCCAGCAGTCGGGACAGCCAAGAGACCCAGTACTTC.

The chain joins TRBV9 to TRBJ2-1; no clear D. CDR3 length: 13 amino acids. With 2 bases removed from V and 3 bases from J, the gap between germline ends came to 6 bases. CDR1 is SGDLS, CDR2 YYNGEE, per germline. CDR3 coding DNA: TGTGCCAGCAGCGTTTCGTTCTACAATGAGCAGTTCTTC. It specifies CASSVSFYNEQFF.